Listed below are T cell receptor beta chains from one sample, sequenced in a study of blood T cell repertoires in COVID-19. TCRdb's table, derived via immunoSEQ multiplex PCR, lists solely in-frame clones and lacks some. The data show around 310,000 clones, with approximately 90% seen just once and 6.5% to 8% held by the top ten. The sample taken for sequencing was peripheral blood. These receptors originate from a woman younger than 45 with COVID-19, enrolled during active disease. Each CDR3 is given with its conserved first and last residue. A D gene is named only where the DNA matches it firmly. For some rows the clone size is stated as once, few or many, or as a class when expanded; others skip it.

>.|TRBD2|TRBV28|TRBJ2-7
CASSSTGTSGYEQYF
TGTGCCAGCAGTAGTACCGGGACTAGCGGCTACGAGCAGTACTTC
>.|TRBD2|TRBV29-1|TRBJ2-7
CSVEDFPLSGRPYEQYF
TGCAGCGTTGAAGATTTTCCTCTATCCGGGAGGCCCTACGAGCAGTACTTC
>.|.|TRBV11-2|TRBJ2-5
CASSLRETQYF
TGTGCCAGCAGCTTACGGGAGACCCAGTACTTC
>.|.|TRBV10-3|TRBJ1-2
CAISGDGGYTF
TGTGCCATCAGCGGGGATGGAGGCTACACCTTC
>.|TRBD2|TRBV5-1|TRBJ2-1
CASSLEVGAGGNEQFF
TGCGCCAGCAGCTTGGAGGTTGGCGCGGGAGGCAATGAGCAGTTCTTC
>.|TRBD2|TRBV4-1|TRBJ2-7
CASSQDPHPGGFSEQYF
TGCGCCAGCAGCCAAGATCCCCATCCGGGAGGATTTTCCGAGCAGTACTTC
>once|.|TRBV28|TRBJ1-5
CASSLVVRGAGDQPQHF
TGTGCCAGCAGTTTAGTAGTCCGGGGGGCGGGGGATCAGCCCCAGCATTTT
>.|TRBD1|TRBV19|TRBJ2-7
CASSTWDRGPEQYF
TGTGCCAGTAGTACCTGGGACAGGGGGCCCGAGCAGTACTTC
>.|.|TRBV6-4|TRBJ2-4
CASSDSGSDIQYF
TGTGCCAGCAGTGACTCCGGCAGCGACATTCAGTACTTC
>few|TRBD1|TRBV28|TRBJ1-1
CASSLNRGTEAFF
TGTGCCAGCAGTTTGAACAGGGGCACTGAAGCTTTCTTT
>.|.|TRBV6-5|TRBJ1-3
CASSYDGLGGNTIYF
TGTGCCAGCAGTTACGACGGTCTAGGCGGAAACACCATATATTTT
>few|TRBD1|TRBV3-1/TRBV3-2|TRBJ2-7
CASRLGTGTIYEQYF
TGTGCCAGCAGACTCGGGACAGGGACAATCTACGAGCAGTACTTC
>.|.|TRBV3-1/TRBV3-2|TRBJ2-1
CASSQAGKTYNEQFF
TGTGCCAGCAGCCAAGCGGGAAAAACCTACAATGAGCAGTTCTTC
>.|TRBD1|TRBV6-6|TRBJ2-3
CASSYPGQGTDTQYF
TGTGCCAGCAGTTACCCAGGACAGGGCACAGATACGCAGTATTTT
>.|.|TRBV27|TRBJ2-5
CASSWSGRPETQYF
TGTGCCAGCAGTTGGTCAGGGCGTCCAGAGACCCAGTACTTC
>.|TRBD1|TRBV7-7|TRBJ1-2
CASSVQGAQANYGYTF
TGTGCTAGCAGCGTACAGGGGGCCCAAGCTAACTATGGCTACACCTTC
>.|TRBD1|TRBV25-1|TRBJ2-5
CASSPGGLTQETQYF
TGTGCCAGCAGTCCAGGGGGCCTCACCCAAGAGACCCAGTACTTC
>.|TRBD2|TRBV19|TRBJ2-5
CASRGDGRAQETQYF
TGTGCCAGCCGGGGTGACGGGAGGGCCCAAGAGACCCAGTACTTC
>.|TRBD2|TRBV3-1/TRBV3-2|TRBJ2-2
CASSHNPGLAGSTGELFF
TGTGCCAGCAGCCACAATCCGGGACTAGCGGGAAGCACCGGGGAGCTGTTTTTT
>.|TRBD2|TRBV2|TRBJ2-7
CASRARSGRSAYEQYF
TGTGCCAGCAGGGCCCGGAGCGGGAGGTCGGCCTACGAGCAGTACTTC
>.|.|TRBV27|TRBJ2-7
CASRPGREAYEQYF
TGTGCCAGCAGACCAGGGCGGGAAGCCTACGAGCAGTACTTC
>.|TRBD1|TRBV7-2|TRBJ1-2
CASSYTGALANYGYTF
TGTGCCAGCAGTTATACAGGGGCCTTAGCTAACTATGGCTACACCTTC
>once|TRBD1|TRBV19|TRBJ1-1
CASSMGTGIAEAFF
TGTGCCAGTAGTATGGGGACAGGGATCGCTGAAGCTTTCTTT
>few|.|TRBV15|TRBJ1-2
CATSRDYVAKSDGYTF
TGTGCCACCAGCAGAGATTATGTTGCTAAAAGCGATGGCTACACCTTC
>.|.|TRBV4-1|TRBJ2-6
CASSQVAGTRSSGANVLTF
TGCGCCAGCAGCCAAGTAGCCGGTACCCGGAGCTCTGGGGCCAACGTCCTGACTTTC
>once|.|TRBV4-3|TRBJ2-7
CASSQAYGGGYEQYF
TGCGCCAGCAGCCAAGCGTACGGGGGTGGCTACGAGCAGTACTTC
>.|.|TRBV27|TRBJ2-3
CASSPLVGTDTQYF
TGTGCCAGCAGTCCCTTAGTCGGCACAGATACGCAGTATTTT
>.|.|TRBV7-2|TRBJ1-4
CASSQRTGLGEKLFF
TGTGCCAGCAGCCAGCGAACAGGGCTGGGGGAAAAACTGTTTTTT
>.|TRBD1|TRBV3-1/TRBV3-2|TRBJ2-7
CASRPSLMTGGKDEQYF
TGTGCCAGCAGACCCTCCCTTATGACAGGGGGCAAAGACGAGCAGTACTTC
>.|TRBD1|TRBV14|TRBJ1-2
CASSQDRGYGYTF
TGTGCCAGCAGCCAAGACAGGGGGTATGGCTACACCTTC
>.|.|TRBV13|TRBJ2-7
CASSLGDSPYEQYF
TGTGCCAGCAGCTTAGGGGACAGCCCCTACGAGCAGTACTTC
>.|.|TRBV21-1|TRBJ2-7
CASSSRTGEVIEQYF
TGTGCCAGCAGCTCCCGGACAGGGGAGGTGATCGAGCAGTACTTC
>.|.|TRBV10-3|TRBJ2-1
CAIRNDGRSPPYNEQFF
TGTGCCATCAGGAACGATGGGAGGTCTCCCCCCTACAATGAGCAGTTCTTC
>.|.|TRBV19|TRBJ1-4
CASSGQGVREKLFF
TGTGCCAGTAGTGGGCAGGGCGTGAGAGAAAAACTGTTTTTT
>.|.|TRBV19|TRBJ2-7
CASSPRFSSYEQYF
TGTGCCAGTAGTCCCCGTTTTAGCTCCTACGAGCAGTACTTC
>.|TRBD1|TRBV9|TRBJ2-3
CASSGTGVLDTQYF
TGTGCCAGCAGCGGTACAGGGGTCCTGGATACGCAGTATTTT
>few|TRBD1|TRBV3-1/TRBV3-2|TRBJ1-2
CASSPGTGPIYGYTF
TGTGCCAGCAGCCCTGGGACAGGGCCGATCTATGGCTACACCTTC
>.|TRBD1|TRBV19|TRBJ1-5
CASSRRDRAIQPQHF
TGTGCCAGTAGTCGCCGGGACAGGGCCATTCAGCCCCAGCATTTT
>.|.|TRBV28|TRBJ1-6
CASSIAGGSSPLHF
TGTGCCAGCAGTATAGCCGGGGGAAGCTCACCCCTCCACTTT
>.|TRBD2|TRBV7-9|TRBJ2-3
CASSLGGGGTDTQYF
TGTGCCAGCAGCTTAGGCGGCGGGGGAACGGATACGCAGTATTTT
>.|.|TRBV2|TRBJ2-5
CASSVLGDETQYF
TGTGCCAGCAGTGTACTAGGAGACGAGACCCAGTACTTC
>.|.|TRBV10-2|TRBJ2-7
CASSSRGNYEQYF
TGCGCCAGCAGTTCCAGGGGCAACTACGAGCAGTACTTC
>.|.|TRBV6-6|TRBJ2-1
CASSYSKARGDEQFF
TGTGCCAGCAGTTACTCGAAGGCCAGGGGAGATGAGCAGTTCTTC
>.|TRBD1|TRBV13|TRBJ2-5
CASSSPFPGQGAETQYF
TGTGCCAGCAGCTCCCCTTTTCCGGGACAGGGGGCTGAGACCCAGTACTTC
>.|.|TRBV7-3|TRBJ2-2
CASSSPPRLAGTGELFF
TGTGCCAGCAGCTCTCCCCCACGACTGGCGGGCACCGGGGAGCTGTTTTTT
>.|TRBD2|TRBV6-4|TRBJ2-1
CASSDIQREIDEQFF
TGTGCCAGCAGTGACATCCAGCGGGAGATCGATGAGCAGTTCTTC
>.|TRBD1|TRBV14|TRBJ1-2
CASSQAPDRAGYTF
TGTGCCAGCAGCCAGGCCCCGGACAGGGCGGGCTACACCTTC
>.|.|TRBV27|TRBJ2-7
CASSLRSSVEQYF
TGTGCCAGCAGTTTACGGAGCTCGGTCGAGCAGTACTTC
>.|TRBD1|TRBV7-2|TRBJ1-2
CASSQDRFYGYTF
TGTGCCAGCAGCCAGGACAGGTTCTATGGCTACACCTTC
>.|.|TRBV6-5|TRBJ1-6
CASTPGGAYNSPLHF
TGTGCCAGCACCCCGGGGGGGGCCTATAATTCACCCCTCCACTTT
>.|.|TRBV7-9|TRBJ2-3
CASSLDFSVTLFWDTQYF
TGTGCCAGCAGCTTAGATTTTAGCGTGACTCTCTTTTGGGATACGCAGTATTTT
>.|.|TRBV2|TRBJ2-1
CASSEVSYNEQFF
TGTGCCAGCAGTGAAGTTAGCTACAATGAGCAGTTCTTC
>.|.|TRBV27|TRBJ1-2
CASSVSSGTSYGYTF
TGTGCCAGCAGTGTATCCTCCGGGACTAGCTATGGCTACACCTTC
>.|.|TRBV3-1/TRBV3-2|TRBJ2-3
CASSPRLETSTDTQYF
TGTGCCAGCAGCCCCCGACTAGAGACTAGCACAGATACGCAGTATTTT
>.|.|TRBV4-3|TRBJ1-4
CASSQGPNGGAGEKLFF
TGCGCCAGCAGCCAAGGCCCCAACGGGGGGGCGGGGGAAAAACTGTTTTTT
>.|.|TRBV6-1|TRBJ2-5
CASSEPNRVGVQETQYF
TGTGCCAGCAGTGAACCCAACAGGGTTGGTGTTCAAGAGACCCAGTACTTC
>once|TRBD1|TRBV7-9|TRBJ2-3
CASSSDRGSDTQYF
TGTGCCAGCAGCTCGGACAGGGGGTCAGATACGCAGTATTTT
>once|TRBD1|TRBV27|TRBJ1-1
CASFRGLTEAFF
TGTGCCAGTTTTAGGGGGCTCACTGAAGCTTTCTTT
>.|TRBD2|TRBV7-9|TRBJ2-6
CASSSVGAGLRGANVLTF
TGTGCCAGCAGCTCGGTTGGAGCGGGACTTCGTGGGGCCAACGTCCTGACTTTC